Sequencing of this TCR beta chain was carried out in a study of PD-1 blockade in classical Hodgkin lymphoma. This clone was seen a few times. Its antigen is unknown. Some clones are missing from TCRdb's copy, which holds only in-frame ones; the method was immunoSEQ multiplex PCR. The table lists about 36,000 clones, 69% of them singletons. General study points: TCR diversity at baseline was reported to be reduced in newly diagnosed patients relative to healthy donors. Unlike CD8+ TCR diversity, which did not rise significantly by C4D1, CD4+ TCR diversity did. Initiation of nivolumab under 1 year after ASCT led to exclusion of patients. Complete responders matched newly diagnosed patients in baseline diversity.

The CDR3 loop spans 11 amino acids. Germline V gene sequence: CDR1 DFQATT, CDR2 SNEGSKA (reference sequence). Trimming shortened V by 4 bases and J by 5 bases, and 7 bases separated the two germline ends. Patients all relapsed after autologous stem cell transplantation, and there was variation in brentuximab vedotin exposure. V gene TRBV20-1 combines with J gene TRBJ2-3; tentatively, D is TRBD1 (5 bases). The source material was peripheral blood mononuclear cells (PBMCs), sampled before the second cycle of nivolumab. This clonotype was sampled from a human donor with classical Hodgkin lymphoma. The CDR3 sequence: CSATGLDTQYF. CDR3 coding DNA: TGCAGTGCTACAGGGTTAGATACGCAGTATTTT.